One and the same sample provided the 12 T cell receptor beta chains below, sequenced in a study of PD-1 blockade in mismatch repair-deficient tumors. No antigen is known for these receptors. Assay used: immunoSEQ multiplex PCR; TCRdb lists only in-frame clones, some missing. The top ten clones hold around 4.9% of a sample with about 14,000 clones, 70% to 90% of them seen once. The time point: approximately 10-day in vitro stimulation with candidate neoantigen peptide 6. The sample consisted of cells cultured in vitro, taken from a patient treated with pembrolizumab. All receptors come from an adult with mismatch repair-deficient cancer.

This rearrangement joins TRBV2 to TRBJ2-3, with unresolved D. This CDR3 region has 12 residues. Germline CDR1 and CDR2: SNHLY and FYNNEI. Trimming stripped 3 bases from V and 3 bases from J, with 4 bases between. CDR3 residues: CASSERTDTQYF. The CDR3 nucleotides read TGTGCCAGCAGTGAGAGGACAGATACGCAGTATTTT.

The table lists this clone with a few counts. The rearrangement links TRBV5-1 to TRBJ2-1; D may be TRBD2 (6 bases). This CDR3 spans 14 amino acids. Germline CDR1 is SGHRS and CDR2 is YFSETQ. V was cut by 5 bases and J by 5 bases, with 14 bases left in between. CDR3 bases: TGCGCCAGCAGTTCTCGGGTAGCGGACAATGAGCAGTTCTTC. Amino acid sequence: CASSSRVADNEQFF.

The rearrangement uses TRBV27 and TRBJ1-1; 7 bases are a match to TRBD1. Germline V CDR1 and CDR2: MNHEY, SMNVEV (reference sequence). The V and J ends lost 5 bases and 2 bases, in that order; junction bases with no gene match: 8. There are 15 residues in the CDR3. Written as DNA, the CDR3 is TGTGCCAGCAGTAGTCACACAGGGGTCAACACTGAAGCTTTCTTT. It yields the protein CASSSHTGVNTEAFF.

V usage is TRBV28 and J usage is TRBJ2-7; D is unresolved. The CDR3 runs to 13 residues. Germline assignment: CDR1 MDHEN and CDR2 SYDVKM. The germline V and J ends were trimmed by 7 bases and 1 base, with 11 bases remaining between them. CDR3 nucleotide sequence: TGTGCCAGCACAGCGTGGCGTTCCTACGAGCAGTACTTC. Translation gives CASTAWRSYEQYF.

The chain carries TRBV28 and TRBJ2-4, with TRBD1 matching over 8 bases. Per the germline V gene, CDR1 is MDHEN and CDR2 is SYDVKM. V lost 5 bases, J lost 0 bases, and 6 bases stayed unmatched. The CDR3 loop spans 16 amino acids. DNA for the CDR3: TGTGCCAGCAGTCGTCAGGGGGCGCGAGCCAAAAACATTCAGTACTTC. It translates to CASSRQGARAKNIQYF. Combining the CDR3 with reference TRBV28 and TRBJ2-4 gives the whole variable domain DVKVTQSSRYLVKRTGEKVFLECVQDMDHENMFWYRQDPGLGLRLIYFSYDVKMKEKGDIPEGYSVSREKKERFSLILESASTNQTSMYLCASSRQGARAKNIQYFGAGTRLSVL.

Here the CDR3 DNA reads TGTGCCAGCAGGGACAGCTTACTCTCTGGAAACACCATATATTTT. Residues: CASRDSLLSGNTIYF. This sequence joins TRBV6-1 and TRBJ1-3, with D perhaps TRBD1 (6 bases). In germline, CDR1 is MNHNS, CDR2 SASEGT. V gave up 6 bases and J gave up 0 bases, with 12 bases separating them. The CDR3 loop spans 15 amino acids.

The V gene is TRBV2, the J gene TRBJ2-7; no definite D call. The CDR3 length is 15 residues. Germline values: CDR1 SNHLY, CDR2 FYNNEI. Trimming left V 6 bases short and J 3 bases short, with 18 bases between. CDR3: CASSPPLPRGYEQYF. The CDR3 DNA follows: TGTGCCAGCAGCCCCCCCTTGCCCCGAGGCTACGAGCAGTACTTC.

V and J are TRBV19 and TRBJ1-2, with 8 bases identical to TRBD1. The germline gives CDR1 LNHDA, CDR2 SQIVND (reference sequence). The CDR3 is 14 amino acids. Trimming at V came to 3 bases and at J to 4 bases, leaving 4 bases not matched to a gene. As DNA, the CDR3 is TGTGCCAGTAGTATTGACAGGGGCCGCTATGGCTACACCTTC. This encodes CASSIDRGRYGYTF. The full variable domain, completed using reference TRBV19 and TRBJ1-2, is DGGITQSPKYLFRKEGQNVTLSCEQNLNHDAMYWYRQDPGQGLRLIYYSQIVNDFQKGDIAEGYSVSREKKESFPLTVTSAQKNPTAFYLCASSIDRGRYGYTFGSGTRLTVV.

This chain links TRBV27 with TRBJ2-4; TRBD1 matches 8 bases. This CDR3 region has 15 residues. V was pared by 6 bases and J by 0 bases, with 4 bases of the junction left unmatched. Germline CDR1 MNHEY, CDR2 SMNVEV (reference sequence). CDR3 in amino acids: CASRRTGIAKNIQYF. CDR3 coding DNA: TGTGCCAGCAGAAGGACAGGGATAGCCAAAAACATTCAGTACTTC.

The rearrangement links TRBV4-2 to TRBJ2-3; D may be TRBD1 (5 bases). The length of the CDR3 is 16 residues. The germline V gene has CDR1 LGHNA and CDR2 YNFKEQ. V was shortened by 0 bases and J by 2 bases, with 12 bases between the two germline ends. Here the CDR3 reads CASSQDKLGVTDTQYF. The CDR3 region has the DNA TGTGCCAGCAGCCAAGATAAGCTAGGGGTCACAGATACGCAGTATTTT.

The rearrangement joins TRBV19 to TRBJ2-1; D remains unclear. The CDR3 is made up of 14 amino acids. The V end was cut by 4 bases, the J end by 8 bases, with 15 bases between. Germline CDR1 reads LNHDA; CDR2 reads SQIVND (reference sequence). In DNA form, the CDR3 reads TGTGCCAGTAGTACCTCCCCCGGTTTCGATGAGCAGTTCTTC. Translated: CASSTSPGFDEQFF.

The table lists this clone with a few counts. The gene calls are TRBV9 and TRBJ2-7; D gene unclear. With 3 bases removed from V and 1 base from J, the gap between germline ends came to 5 bases. Germline V CDR1 and CDR2: SGDLS, YYNGEE. The CDR3 has 12 amino acids. CDR3 residues: CASSGISYEQYF. The CDR3 coding sequence is TGTGCCAGCAGCGGGATTTCCTACGAGCAGTACTTC.